The 30 T cell receptor beta chains below all came from one sample that was sequenced in a study of human T cells and chemical hapten exposure. TCRdb recomputed calls from the RACE reads with MiXCR, one row per CDR3 protein. There are approximately 87,000 distinct CDR3 sequences in the sample; about an eighth occur only once, and approximately 3.3% lies in the top ten. Time point: patch test 2, 6 weeks after DPC sensitization. The treatment denotes: therapeutic diphenylcyclopropenone sensitization with weekly scalp DPC. This material consisted of whole blood, taken in connection with sensitization to the hapten diphenylcyclopropenone (DPC). The receptors stem from a woman aged 40 to 49 with alopecia areata. Some clones in this sample may be carry-over from other donors' samples.

This clonotype was recorded at least ten times. The chain joins TRBV7-2 to TRBJ2-1; D uncertain. This CDR3 region has 14 residues. Germline CDR1 and CDR2: SGHTA and FQGNSA. Trimming took 7 bases from V and 2 from J, leaving 12 bases between them. The CDR3: CASTHRAAYNEQFF. CDR3 DNA sequence: TGTGCCAGCACCCATCGGGCCGCCTACAATGAGCAGTTCTTC.

In its sample, this clonotype was seen many times. The chain links TRBV19 to TRBJ2-5; D uncertain. V shed 3 bases and J shed 5 bases, with 4 bases lying between them. The CDR3 extends over 11 amino acids. Germline V gene sequence: CDR1 LNHDA, CDR2 SQIVND (reference sequence). CDR3 DNA: TGTGCCAGTAGTATGGCGGAGACCCAGTACTTC. The encoded protein is CASSMAETQYF.

This clonotype was detected ten times or more. The V and J genes are TRBV19 and TRBJ2-5; D unresolved. This CDR3 has 13 amino acids. V was trimmed by 5 bases and J by 4 bases, leaving 11 bases between them. CDR1 and CDR2 from the germline V gene are LNHDA and SQIVND (reference sequence). CDR3: CASSSAYTETQYF. The CDR3 DNA reads TGTGCCAGTAGTTCTGCGTACACAGAGACCCAGTACTTC.

The chain recombines TRBV7-2 with TRBJ2-3; tentatively, D is TRBD1 (5 bases). CDR1 SGHTA and CDR2 FQGNSA come from the germline V gene. This CDR3 has 13 residues. The V end lost 1 base, the J end lost 9 bases, and 11 bases lay between the germline ends. The CDR3 is CASSLVMDTTQYF. The CDR3 DNA follows: TGTGCCAGCAGCTTAGTAATGGACACCACGCAGTATTTT. Full variable domain (rest looked up from reference TRBV7-2 and TRBJ2-3): GAGVSQSPSNKVTEKGKDVELRCDPISGHTALYWYRQSLGQGLEFLIYFQGNSAPDKSGLPSDRFSAERTGGSVSTLTIQRTQQEDSAVYLCASSLVMDTTQYFGPGTRLTVL.

This chain links TRBV4-2 with TRBJ2-6; 7 positions agree with TRBD1. The V gene end was trimmed by 0 bases and the J gene end by 0 bases; junction bases not matched to a gene: 11. This CDR3 is built from 20 residues. Germline loops: CDR1 LGHNA, CDR2 YNFKEQ. The CDR3 loop is CASSQEGVGQPSSGANVLTF. The CDR3 coding sequence is TGTGCCAGCAGCCAAGAGGGTGTGGGACAGCCAAGCTCTGGGGCCAACGTCCTGACTTTC.

The chain couples TRBV5-5 to TRBJ1-1; a weak D match, TRBD1 (6 bases). Germline V gene lookup returns CDR1 SGHKS and CDR2 YYEKEE (reference sequence). The CDR3 sequence is 14 residues long. Trimming cost V 6 bases and J 1 base, with 13 bases left between them. The chain's CDR3 is CASTVLQGNTEAFF. The DNA for the CDR3 is TGTGCCAGCACCGTACTACAGGGGAACACTGAAGCTTTCTTT.

In its sample, this clonotype was seen many times. The CDR3: CASSRDGELNTGELFF. CDR3 nucleotide sequence: TGTGCCAGCAGCCGGGACGGGGAACTTAACACCGGGGAGCTGTTTTTT. The chain links TRBV2 to TRBJ2-2, with D perhaps assigned TRBD1 or TRBD2 (5 bases each). Trimming shortened V by 6 bases and J by 2 bases, and 16 bases separated the two germline ends. Germline V CDR1 and CDR2: SNHLY, FYNNEI. The CDR3 consists of 16 residues.

J is TRBJ2-7 and V is TRBV12-3 or TRBV12-4, with 7 nucleotides matching TRBD2. CDR3 length: 15 amino acids. The trim removed 5 bases at V and 0 bases at J, leaving 7 bases unmatched. The DNA for the CDR3 is TGTGCCAGCAGTCTGCTTGGCGGGAGCTCCTACGAGCAGTACTTC. Encoded protein: CASSLLGGSSYEQYF.

This clonotype was seen at least ten times. The V and J genes are TRBV29-1 and TRBJ2-1; 7 bases agree with TRBD1. V shed 5 bases and J 0 bases; nucleotides not matched to a gene: 16. The CDR3 has 18 residues. The germline V gene has CDR1 SQVTM and CDR2 ANQGSEA. CDR3 in amino acids: CSVLIDRESPLSYNEQFF. The DNA of the CDR3 is TGCAGCGTTTTAATAGACAGGGAGAGCCCCCTCTCCTACAATGAGCAGTTCTTC.

This clonotype was seen at least ten times. CDR3 residues: CASRRIDSYGYTF. For the CDR3, the DNA is TGTGCCAGCAGGAGAATTGATAGCTATGGCTACACCTTC. This rearrangement joins TRBV27 to TRBJ1-2; the D is unclear. The CDR3 has 13 residues. Trimming left V 6 bases short and J 4 bases short, with 12 bases between. Germline V gives CDR1 MNHEY, CDR2 SMNVEV (reference sequence).

CDR3 amino acids: CASGFRGGTGELFF. CDR3 coding DNA: TGTGCCAGCGGGTTTAGAGGGGGCACCGGGGAGCTGTTTTTT. The chain recombines TRBV11-1 with TRBJ2-2, with D possibly TRBD1 on 6 matching bases. CDR3 length: 14 residues. Germline-derived CDR1 and CDR2 are SGHAT and FQDESV (reference sequence). V lost 8 bases and J lost 4, with 14 bases in between.

This clonotype has a single count. The genes are TRBV30 and TRBJ1-1, with D unclear. Germline-derived CDR1 and CDR2 are GTSNPN and SVGIG (reference sequence). Trimming took off 4 bases at V and 0 bases at J, with 9 bases between the two ends. This CDR3 has 13 amino acids. The CDR3 is CAWIGRMNTEAFF. The CDR3 coding sequence is TGTGCCTGGATCGGACGGATGAACACTGAAGCTTTCTTT.

The chain joins TRBV20-1 to TRBJ2-7; D not resolved. The CDR3 is made up of 14 amino acids. With 3 bases removed from V and 3 bases from J, the gap between germline ends came to 15 bases. CDR1 and CDR2 (germline): DFQATT, SNEGSKA (reference sequence). The CDR3 DNA reads as TGCAGTGCTAGTAGGGCGCGGTTAAACTACGAGCAGTACTTC. Protein product: CSASRARLNYEQYF.

The CDR3 sequence: CASSFPGQGSYEQYF. The CDR3 DNA sequence: TGTGCCAGCAGCTTTCCGGGACAGGGTTCCTACGAGCAGTACTTC. The chain links TRBV5-4 to TRBJ2-7; 9 nucleotides match TRBD1. This CDR3 is built from 15 residues. V lost 2 bases and J lost 1; bases outside the gene matches: 4. Germline V gives CDR1 SGHNT, CDR2 YYREEE (reference sequence).

This clonotype occurred many times. The chain joins TRBV7-6 to TRBJ2-5; 13 bases map to TRBD2. This CDR3 has 16 amino acids. V shed 5 bases and J 5 bases; nucleotides not matched to a gene: 8. Per germline, CDR1 SGHVS and CDR2 FNYEAQ. The CDR3: CASSLGLAGAGETQYF. The CDR3 coding sequence is TGTGCCAGCAGCCTCGGACTAGCGGGGGCGGGGGAGACCCAGTACTTC.

The chain links TRBV7-2 to TRBJ2-2; no clear D. The CDR3 has 13 residues. Germline V gives CDR1 SGHTA, CDR2 FQGNSA. The V end was cut by 7 bases, the J end by 4 bases, with 10 bases between. CDR3 region: CASTLRSTGELFF. The CDR3 DNA is TGTGCCAGCACCCTGCGTAGCACCGGGGAGCTGTTTTTT.

This sequence joins TRBV13 and TRBJ2-6; tentatively, D is TRBD1 (6 bases). CDR1 PRHDT and CDR2 FYEKMQ come from the germline V gene (reference sequence). The germline V and J ends were trimmed by 5 bases and 0 bases, with 11 bases remaining between them. There are 16 residues in the CDR3. The CDR3 reads CASSRTAPSGANVLTF. CDR3 sequence (DNA): TGTGCCAGCAGCAGGACAGCCCCCTCTGGGGCCAACGTCCTGACTTTC.

This chain uses TRBV12-3 or TRBV12-4 with TRBJ1-2; D remains unclear. The V gene lost 2 bases and the J gene lost 8 bases, with 15 bases spanning the gap. This CDR3 has 14 amino acids. The CDR3 loop reads CASSLRDSRGGYTF. CDR3 nucleotide sequence: TGTGCCAGCAGTTTACGAGATTCCCGGGGAGGCTACACCTTC.

Only a few counts were recorded for this clonotype. The rearrangement uses TRBV12-5 and TRBJ1-6; D remains ambiguous. The germline gives CDR1 LGHNT, CDR2 FRNRAP. V lost 3 bases to trimming and J lost 9 bases, with 12 bases between them. This CDR3 region has 14 residues. The CDR3 here is CASGFPGLGSPLHF. CDR3 sequence (DNA): TGTGCTAGTGGTTTTCCGGGTCTGGGTTCACCCCTCCACTTT.

This clonotype was seen repeatedly, ten times or more. J is TRBJ2-1 and V is TRBV11-2; D remains ambiguous. Trimming stripped 5 bases from V and 12 bases from J, with 14 bases between. Germline assignment: CDR1 SGHAT and CDR2 FQNNGV. The CDR3 loop spans 12 amino acids. CDR3 DNA: TGTGCCAGCAGCATGAGTGGCCTTGTGCAGTTCTTC. Residues: CASSMSGLVQFF. The whole variable domain, filled in from reference TRBV11-2 and TRBJ2-1, reads EAGVAQSPRYKIIEKRQSVAFWCNPISGHATLYWYQQILGQGPKLLIQFQNNGVVDDSQLPKDRFSAERLKGVDSTLKIQPAKLEDSAVYLCASSMSGLVQFFGPGTRLTVL.

This clonotype was observed a few times. One base away lies a much larger clone, so this may be a sequencing read error. The chain carries TRBV27 and TRBJ1-6; no clear D. The CDR3 loop spans 12 amino acids. Germline V gene lookup returns CDR1 MNHEY and CDR2 SMNVEV (reference sequence). Here the CDR3 reads CASSRGNSSLHF. The CDR3 nucleotides are TGTGCCAGCAGTCGGGGAAATTCATCCCTCCACTTT.

This clonotype came up a few times. The J gene is TRBJ2-5, the V gene TRBV7-6; 15 bases line up with TRBD2. Germline assignment: CDR1 SGHVS and CDR2 FNYEAQ. V lost 5 bases and J lost 6; bases outside the gene matches: 7. There are 16 residues in the CDR3. The CDR3 DNA follows: TGTGCCAGCAGCCTCGGACTAGCGGGGGGGCAACAGACCCAGTACTTC. It yields the protein CASSLGLAGGQQTQYF.

At least ten counts were recorded for this clonotype. The chain carries TRBV29-1 and TRBJ1-5, with 10 bases that match TRBD1. This CDR3 is built from 14 residues. J lost 5 bases, V lost 5 bases, and 6 bases had no gene match. Germline CDR1 and CDR2: SQVTM and ANQGSEA. The CDR3: CSVPGQGMDQPQHF. For the CDR3, the DNA is TGCAGCGTTCCGGGACAGGGGATGGATCAGCCCCAGCATTTT.

This clonotype was counted at least ten times. V is TRBV7-3 and J is TRBJ1-1; D is unclear. Trimming stripped 5 bases from V and 1 base from J, with 8 bases between. Germline assignment: CDR1 SGHTA and CDR2 FQGTGA. The length of the CDR3 is 13 residues. The CDR3 sequence is CASSTLGNTEAFF. In DNA, the CDR3 is TGTGCCAGCAGCACCCTGGGGAACACTGAAGCTTTCTTT.

The CDR3 reads CASSEASGSRNEQFF. The DNA for the CDR3 is TGCGCCAGCAGTGAGGCTAGCGGGAGTCGGAATGAGCAGTTCTTC. The chain couples TRBV10-1 to TRBJ2-1; 10 nucleotides line up with TRBD2. In germline, CDR1 is WNHNN, CDR2 SYGVQD (reference sequence). The CDR3 totals 15 residues. V dropped 2 bases and J dropped 7; count of bases not matched to a gene: 5.

This sequence joins TRBV5-1 and TRBJ2-2; D possibly matches TRBD1 or TRBD2 (5 bases each). The length of the CDR3 is 15 residues. The germline V and J ends were trimmed by 4 bases and 2 bases, with 12 bases remaining between them. CDR1 and CDR2 from the germline V gene are SGHRS and YFSETQ. CDR3 in DNA: TGCGCCAGCAGCCTGAGGGACGGTAACACCGGGGAGCTGTTTTTT. It yields the protein CASSLRDGNTGELFF.

The V gene is TRBV7-9, the J gene TRBJ1-2; D gene unclear. Germline lookup yields CDR1 SEHNR and CDR2 FQNEAQ (reference sequence). The CDR3 totals 16 residues. V lost 1 base and J 4 bases, leaving 16 bases between the germline ends. The CDR3 DNA reads TGTGCCAGCAGCTTAGAATTGCGCCCGACCGGCTATGGCTACACCTTC. Amino acid sequence: CASSLELRPTGYGYTF. Based on the CDR3 plus reference TRBV7-9 and TRBJ1-2, the full variable domain is DTGVSQNPRHKITKRGQNVTFRCDPISEHNRLYWYRQTLGQGPEFLTYFQNEAQLEKSRLLSDRFSAERPKGSFSTLEIQRTEQGDSAMYLCASSLELRPTGYGYTFGSGTRLTVV.

Only one count was recorded for this clonotype. J is TRBJ1-2 and V is TRBV6-6; D gene uncertain. The CDR3 length is 17 residues. Germline lookup yields CDR1 MNHNY and CDR2 SVGAGI (reference sequence). Between the trimmed V and J ends, which lost 0 bases and 4 bases, there was a span of 18 bases. The CDR3 DNA reads TGTGCCAGCAGTTACTCGAGTGGCACCTTTTCATCCTATGGCTACACCTTC. Translating gives CASSYSSGTFSSYGYTF.

Many counts were recorded for this clonotype. This sequence joins TRBV7-2 and TRBJ2-2; D is possibly TRBD2 (6 bases). V was trimmed by 7 bases and J by 0 bases, leaving 15 bases between them. CDR1 is SGHTA and CDR2 is FQGNSA in the germline V gene. This CDR3 is 16 amino acids long. CDR3 nucleotide sequence: TGTGCCAGCACCGTCGGGGGTCGAGCGAACACCGGGGAGCTGTTTTTT. This codes for CASTVGGRANTGELFF.

On this clonotype: One end of the junction is discordant with germline, which a read error may explain. The DNA for the CDR3 is TGTACCAGCAGTTACTCGTCCGGGGCGGGAGATACGCAGTATTTT. This gives the protein CTSSYSSGAGDTQYF. This chain joins TRBV6-6 and TRBJ2-3; perhaps D is TRBD1 or TRBD2 (5 bases each). The CDR3 is 15 residues long. Germline-derived CDR1 and CDR2 are MNHNY and SVGAGI (reference sequence).